This entry describes one TCR beta chain. The antigen remains unidentified. With 60 Vbeta and 13 Jbeta primers, the PCR was carried out. Generated by immunoSEQ multiplex PCR, the TCRdb table keeps only in-frame clones and is missing some. The data show 100,000 to 150,000 clones, 65% to 90% seen once. Sampled while nominally healthy, donors likely had unrecorded immune exposures. V dropped 4 bases and J dropped 5; count of bases not matched to a gene: 9. CDR1 and CDR2 (germline): SGHNT, YYREEE (reference sequence). The CDR3 spans 16 residues. The data were obtained in a study of cytomegalovirus exposure and HLA in healthy donors. As for the study in general: Prior work identified 95 million to 120 million unique TCR beta sequences in 150 million to 200 million T cells.

Study-level points and caveats: Immune exposure data for these donors was limited to CMV serostatus.

The rearrangement uses TRBV5-4 and TRBJ2-3; 11 nucleotides line up with TRBD1. The clonotype comes from a man aged 45-65 years in good health and CMV-seronegative. Material for sequencing was PBMCs. DNA for the CDR3: TGTGCCAGCAGCGGGCCGGGACAGGGGGTAGGAGATACGCAGTATTTT. It yields the protein CASSGPGQGVGDTQYF. Based on the CDR3 plus reference TRBV5-4 and TRBJ2-3, the full variable domain is ETGVTQSPTHLIKTRGQQVTLRCSSQSGHNTVSWYQQALGQGPQFIFQYYREEENGRGNFPPRFSGLQFPNYSSELNVNALELDDSALYLCASSGPGQGVGDTQYFGPGTRLTVL.